Listed below are T cell receptor beta chains from one sample, sequenced in a study of cytomegalovirus exposure and HLA in healthy donors. Generated by immunoSEQ multiplex PCR, the TCRdb table keeps only in-frame clones and is missing some. The sample has 80,000 to 100,000 clones; around three quarters are singletons. Material: PBMCs. These receptors all come from a male donor in good health and CMV-seropositive. Both conserved end residues are part of each CDR3. Each record gives: CDR3 DNA, CDR3 protein, V gene, J gene, D gene, clone size. The D gene is left open where the match is weak. Clone sizes are given selectively: once, few, many, or a class where the clone is expanded.

CDR3 DNA: TGTGCCAGCAGCTTCGGGGGGAACACTGAAGCTTTCTTT; CDR3 protein: CASSFGGNTEAFF; V gene: TRBV5-5; J gene: TRBJ1-1; D gene: .; clone size: .
CDR3 DNA: TGTGCCAGCACCCCGAGACAAGTAAATCAGCCCCAGCATTTT; CDR3 protein: CASTPRQVNQPQHF; V gene: TRBV6-1; J gene: TRBJ1-5; D gene: .; clone size: .
CDR3 DNA: TGCGCCAGCAGCTACAGACTAGCGGGGGAAGAGACCCAGTACTTC; CDR3 protein: CASSYRLAGEETQYF; V gene: TRBV5-1; J gene: TRBJ2-5; D gene: TRBD2; clone size: .
CDR3 DNA: TGTGCCTCTGGGCAGACGACCGGGGAGCTGTTTTTT; CDR3 protein: CASGQTTGELFF; V gene: TRBV7-7; J gene: TRBJ2-2; D gene: .; clone size: .
CDR3 DNA: TGTGCCAGCAGCGTAAATTTTGGTGGCCAGGGGGAAGGCTATGGCTACACCTTC; CDR3 protein: CASSVNFGGQGEGYGYTF; V gene: TRBV9; J gene: TRBJ1-2; D gene: TRBD1; clone size: .
CDR3 DNA: TGTGCCAGCAGCGGGAGCTCCTACGAGCAGTACTTC; CDR3 protein: CASSGSSYEQYF; V gene: TRBV13; J gene: TRBJ2-7; D gene: .; clone size: .
CDR3 DNA: TGTGCCAGCAGCTTAACGTTGAAGGGGTGGGGAGCTTTCTTT; CDR3 protein: CASSLTLKGWGAFF; V gene: TRBV7-3; J gene: TRBJ1-1; D gene: .; clone size: few
CDR3 DNA: TGTGCCAGCAGTTTATCGGGCAGGGGGTATAGCAATCAGCCCCAGCATTTT; CDR3 protein: CASSLSGRGYSNQPQHF; V gene: TRBV27; J gene: TRBJ1-5; D gene: TRBD1; clone size: few
CDR3 DNA: TGTGCCAGCCTCCCAGGGGAATTATTTTGGGCTGAAGCTTTCTTT; CDR3 protein: CASLPGELFWAEAFF; V gene: TRBV6-5; J gene: TRBJ1-1; D gene: .; clone size: .
CDR3 DNA: TGCGCCAGCAGCTTGAAACTAGCGGGGGCGGACCAGTACTTC; CDR3 protein: CASSLKLAGADQYF; V gene: TRBV5-1; J gene: TRBJ2-5; D gene: TRBD2; clone size: .
CDR3 DNA: TGTGCCAGCCATTGGTTTGGGGGCGAGGGAGCTTTCTTT; CDR3 protein: CASHWFGGEGAFF; V gene: TRBV6-6; J gene: TRBJ1-1; D gene: .; clone size: .
CDR3 DNA: TGTGCCTGGAGTACAGGGGGGAACACTGAAGCTTTCTTT; CDR3 protein: CAWSTGGNTEAFF; V gene: TRBV30; J gene: TRBJ1-1; D gene: TRBD1; clone size: .
CDR3 DNA: TGTGCCAGCAGTCTTACAGGGATGGACACCGGGGAGCTGTTTTTT; CDR3 protein: CASSLTGMDTGELFF; V gene: TRBV2; J gene: TRBJ2-2; D gene: .; clone size: .
CDR3 DNA: TGTGCCAGCAGGGGGGGACAGGGTGGACAGCCCCAGCATTTT; CDR3 protein: CASRGGQGGQPQHF; V gene: TRBV2; J gene: TRBJ1-5; D gene: TRBD1; clone size: .
CDR3 DNA: TGTGCCAGCAGCCTGTACAGGGAAGCTTTCTTT; CDR3 protein: CASSLYREAFF; V gene: TRBV7-9; J gene: TRBJ1-1; D gene: .; clone size: .
CDR3 DNA: TGCGCCAGCAGCCAAACGGGAGATAGCAATCAGCCCCAGCATTTT; CDR3 protein: CASSQTGDSNQPQHF; V gene: TRBV4-1; J gene: TRBJ1-5; D gene: .; clone size: .